This TCR beta chain is drawn from a study of vaccination and CD4 T cells after COVID-19. Study details: Convalescent individuals numbered four females and six males, two being Hispanic.

Turning to this clonotype: What it binds is not known.

Germline V gene data show CDR1 as SQVTM and CDR2 as ANQGSEA. CDR3 length equals 13 residues. Trimming removed 6 bases at V and 7 bases at J, with 16 bases between. Treatment given: roughly 11-day PBMC culture with coronavirus spike peptide pools or control peptides (ViraFEST assay). Researchers used the Oncomine TCR Beta short-read assay to sequence DNA from cultured CD4+ T cells. Each CDR3 protein gets one entry after TCRdb re-called the PCR reads with MiXCR. The table lists approximately 14,000 distinct CDR3 sequences, roughly 42% of them singletons, with 14% to 15% in the top ten. This sequence was found in a human donor who had recovered from COVID-19. The V and J genes are TRBV29-1 and TRBJ2-1, with D possibly being TRBD1 (7 bases). The sample comprised CD4+ T cells from blood, cultured in vitro. The chain's CDR3 is CSVEGARRNEQFF. The CDR3 DNA is TGCAGCGTGGAGGGGGCGCGGCGGAATGAGCAGTTCTTC.